The 14 T cell receptor beta chains reported below all come from one sample, sequenced in a study of T cell changes during pregnancy in multiple sclerosis. TCRdb's table, derived via immunoSEQ multiplex PCR, lists solely in-frame clones and lacks some. The sample records 35,000 to 45,000 clones, 90% being singletons. Sequencing used CD4+ T cells from peripheral blood mononuclear cells, obtained in the first trimester of pregnancy. All receptors derive from a female donor in good health, enrolled as a control in a pregnancy study.

This clone was counted a single time. The chain joins TRBV5-6 to TRBJ1-2; 9 nucleotides line up with TRBD1. The CDR3 covers 15 residues. Per germline, CDR1 SGHDT and CDR2 YYEEEE. V trimming: 3 bases; J trimming: 4 bases; junction bases outside the gene matches: 7. The CDR3 coding sequence is TGTGCCAGCAGCTCTAGGACAGGGGACATCTATGGCTACACCTTC. Amino acid sequence: CASSSRTGDIYGYTF.

The table lists this clone with a few counts. This chain uses TRBV20-1 with TRBJ2-5, with 9 positions matching TRBD1. CDR1 is DFQATT, CDR2 SNEGSKA, per germline (reference sequence). J gave up 12 bases and V 6 bases, and 8 bases lay outside the gene matches. The CDR3 totals 11 residues. In DNA, the CDR3 is TGCAGTGCAAACTTGGGGGACAGGGAGTACTTC. It codes for CSANLGDREYF.

The chain joins TRBV6-1 to TRBJ2-5, with D perhaps matching TRBD2 (6 bases). The V and J ends lost 6 bases and 5 bases respectively, with 10 bases between them. Germline-derived CDR1 and CDR2 are MNHNS and SASEGT. The CDR3 extends over 12 amino acids. Here the CDR3 reads CASSARGETQYF. For the CDR3, the DNA is TGTGCCAGCAGCGCCCGGGGGGAGACCCAGTACTTC.

The V and J genes are TRBV6-1 and TRBJ1-1, with D uncertain. Germline V gives CDR1 MNHNS, CDR2 SASEGT. The V end was cut by 4 bases, the J end by 1 base, with 7 bases between. The CDR3 sequence is 13 residues long. The CDR3 loop is CASSGDKNTEAFF. The CDR3 DNA reads TGTGCCAGCAGTGGAGACAAGAACACTGAAGCTTTCTTT.

This rearrangement joins TRBV18 to TRBJ1-1; possible D gene TRBD1, 5 bases. The CDR3 runs to 15 residues. Per germline, CDR1 KGHSH and CDR2 LQKENI. V was pared by 3 bases and J by 10 bases, with 21 bases between. The chain's CDR3 is CASSPMRDSTEGAFF. CDR3 coding DNA: TGTGCCAGCTCACCTATGCGGGACTCCACTGAGGGAGCTTTCTTT.

V usage is TRBV30 and J usage is TRBJ1-4; D might be TRBD1 (6 bases). The germline V gene encodes CDR1 GTSNPN and CDR2 SVGIG (reference sequence). The germline V and J ends were trimmed by 4 bases and 8 bases, with 17 bases remaining between them. This CDR3 has 14 amino acids. CDR3 sequence (DNA): TGTGCCTGGACCCAGTCCAGGGGACAAGAAAAACTGTTTTTT. Its translation is CAWTQSRGQEKLFF.

The chain employs TRBV4-2 and TRBJ1-5, with a possible D match to TRBD1 (5 bases). Germline CDR1 and CDR2: LGHNA and YNFKEQ. The CDR3 sequence is 13 residues long. The V end lost 0 bases, the J end lost 10 bases, and 10 bases lay between the germline ends. The CDR3 sequence is CASSQEGEGPQHF. DNA for the CDR3: TGTGCCAGCAGCCAAGAGGGGGAGGGTCCCCAGCATTTT.

V is TRBV19 and J is TRBJ1-5, with 10 bases that match TRBD1. The V gene end was trimmed by 8 bases and the J gene end by 4 bases; junction bases not matched to a gene: 2. CDR3 length: 13 amino acids. Germline assignment: CDR1 LNHDA and CDR2 SQIVND (reference sequence). CDR3 region: CASGTGVNQPQHF. The CDR3 bases are TGTGCCAGTGGGACAGGGGTTAATCAGCCCCAGCATTTT.

The rearrangement links TRBV25-1 to TRBJ1-6; a possible D gene is TRBD1 (6 bases). The CDR3 covers 14 residues. Germline V lookup: CDR1 MGHDK, CDR2 SYGVNS. The V end lost 3 bases, the J end lost 10 bases, and 13 bases lay between the germline ends. CDR3 DNA: TGTGCCAGCAGTGATATTAGGGGGAGATCACCCCTCCACTTT. Encoded protein: CASSDIRGRSPLHF.

This clone has just one count. The CDR3 protein is CASSLDRPDQPQHF. CDR3 in DNA: TGTGCCAGCAGTTTAGACAGGCCGGATCAGCCCCAGCATTTT. The J gene is TRBJ1-5, the V gene TRBV7-3; weak D call: TRBD1 (6 bases). V was trimmed by 6 bases and J by 5 bases, leaving 14 bases between them. This CDR3 spans 14 amino acids. Germline CDR1 SGHTA, CDR2 FQGTGA.

The V and J genes are TRBV2 and TRBJ1-4; D perhaps matches TRBD1 (6 bases). Germline CDR1 reads SNHLY; CDR2 reads FYNNEI. This CDR3 has 13 amino acids. V lost 10 bases and J 8 bases, leaving 17 bases between the germline ends. The DNA of the CDR3 is TGTGCCACCTCTGACAGAAGGGGGGAAAAACTGTTTTTT. This gives the protein CATSDRRGEKLFF.

V gene TRBV7-2 combines with J gene TRBJ2-3, with TRBD2 matching over 9 bases. The CDR3 contains 14 residues. CDR1 and CDR2 from the germline V gene are SGHTA and FQGNSA. Trimming at V came to 4 bases and at J to 4 bases, leaving 3 bases not matched to a gene. The CDR3 bases are TGTGCCAGCAGCTACCTAGCGGGGTCAGATACGCAGTATTTT. It is translated as CASSYLAGSDTQYF.

This chain uses TRBV6-1 with TRBJ1-6; D possibly corresponds to TRBD1 (6 bases). Germline CDR1 and CDR2: MNHNS and SASEGT. The CDR3 runs to 15 residues. Trimming took 2 bases from V and 2 from J, leaving 7 bases between them. The CDR3 reads CASSERDTYNSPLHF. The CDR3 DNA sequence: TGTGCCAGCAGTGAACGGGACACCTATAATTCACCCCTCCACTTT.

The chain combines TRBV10-3 with TRBJ2-7; TRBD2 matches 8 bases. The CDR3 covers 16 residues. Trimming took 0 bases from V and 4 from J; bases not matched to a gene: 8. Germline V CDR1 and CDR2: ENHRY, SYGVKD. CDR3 residues: CAISESKRGGRYEQYF. The CDR3 DNA follows: TGTGCCATCAGTGAGTCAAAACGGGGGGGCCGTTACGAGCAGTACTTC.